This T cell receptor (beta chain) comes out of a study of blood T cell repertoires in COVID-19. About the research overall: Samples came from the United States, Italy and Spain, spanning acute and convalescent COVID-19.

Profiled with immunoSEQ multiplex PCR; TCRdb holds only in-frame clones, not every one. The sample lists 400,000 to 550,000 clones, 85% to 90% seen once, with over 4% in the top ten. Germline V lookup: CDR1 SGHDN, CDR2 FVKESK. The CDR3 loop spans 21 amino acids. The ends lost 4 bases at V and 1 base at J; junction bases unmatched: 21. Sequencing was performed on peripheral blood. The V gene is TRBV14, the J gene TRBJ2-5; 10 positions match TRBD2. This clonotype was sampled from a woman aged 30 to 39 with acute or convalescent COVID-19. The CDR3 DNA follows: TGTGCCAGCAGCCTAGGAGTCTATAGCGGGGGGACCTTTTCTCTCCAAGAGACCCAGTACTTC. Protein product: CASSLGVYSGGTFSLQETQYF.